Detailed here is one TCR beta chain. Its antigen is unknown. Sequencing templates came from extracted RNA that was reverse transcribed into cDNA. Generated by immunoSEQ multiplex PCR, the TCRdb table keeps only in-frame clones and is missing some. The data contain roughly 20,000 clones, roughly 62% of them singletons. The CDR3 runs to 16 residues. The germline V gene has CDR1 MNHEY and CDR2 SMNVEV (reference sequence). Losses at the gene ends were 1 base for V and 6 bases for J; bases not matched to a gene: 9. The source of the sample is a study of CD8+ T cells in alopecia areata. Findings and caveats of the study: Scalp specimens additionally yield sequences from normal skin's resident alphabeta T cells.

For about 5 patients taking part in the biomarker study, CD4+ cells were further sorted into CD25+CD127- cells. Those with alopecia areata gave lesional scalp punch biopsies and peripheral blood. Both CD4+ and CD8+ T cells were separated by sorting PBMCs. The source of this sequence is a human donor with alopecia areata. Sequencing was done on a sample of CD4+ Tregs sorted from blood. The J gene is TRBJ2-1, the V gene TRBV27; 7 bases agree with TRBD2. The CDR3 DNA reads TGTGCCAGCAGTTTATTAGGCGGGAGTCGTGGCAATGAGCAGTTCTTC. This codes for CASSLLGGSRGNEQFF.